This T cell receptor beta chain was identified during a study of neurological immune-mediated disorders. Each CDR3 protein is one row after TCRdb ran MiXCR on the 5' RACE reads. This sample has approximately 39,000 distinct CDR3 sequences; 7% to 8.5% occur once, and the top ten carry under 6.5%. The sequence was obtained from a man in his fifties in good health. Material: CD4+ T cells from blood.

The CDR3 loop reads CASSSGGNGELFF. In DNA form, the CDR3 reads TGTGCCAGCAGCAGCGGGGGGAACGGGGAGCTGTTTTTT. V usage is TRBV27 and J usage is TRBJ2-2; 9 nucleotides line up with TRBD2. With V trimmed by 6 bases and J by 7 bases, 3 bases remained unmatched. This CDR3 is built from 13 residues. The germline CDR1 and CDR2 sequences are MNHEY and SMNVEV (reference sequence).